Listed here are 10 T cell receptor beta chains from one sample, sequenced in a study of T-cell reconstitution after alpha-beta-depleted transplantation in children. A library of TCRbeta sequences, prepared with unique molecular identifiers, was generated. Using its own MiXCR run on the PCR reads, TCRdb lists one record per CDR3 protein. The sample includes about 540,000 distinct CDR3 sequences, around 16% of them seen just once. The input for sequencing was PBMCs from the stem cell graft donor, taken from the stem cell graft. The receptors come from a human donor who donated a stem cell graft to a child with acute lymphoblastic leukemia.

This clonotype showed up just a few times. The chain uses TRBV11-2 and TRBJ2-7; TRBD1 matches 9 bases. Germline CDR1 SGHAT, CDR2 FQNNGV. The J segment lost 2 bases and the V segment lost 4 bases, leaving 9 bases of the junction unmatched. The CDR3 covers 16 residues. The DNA for the CDR3 is TGTGCCAGCAGCTCACATACGGGACAGGGACCCTACGAGCAGTACTTC. Its translation is CASSSHTGQGPYEQYF.

V gene TRBV6-1 combines with J gene TRBJ2-7; possibly TRBD2 for D (6 bases). V lost 6 bases to trimming and J lost 1 base, with 22 bases between them. The V gene's germline CDR1 is MNHNS and CDR2 SASEGT. This CDR3 has 17 residues. CDR3 DNA: TGTGCCAGCAGCCCCCGGCCCTGGGTAGCGGTTTCCTACGAGCAGTACTTC. Amino acids: CASSPRPWVAVSYEQYF.

This chain connects TRBV14 to TRBJ2-7, with 8 bases fitting TRBD1. The CDR3 extends over 16 amino acids. CDR1 and CDR2 from the germline V gene are SGHDN and FVKESK. J gave up 1 base and V 1 base, and 6 bases lay outside the gene matches. The CDR3 sequence is CASSQVRTGWSYEQYF. The CDR3 DNA reads as TGTGCCAGCAGCCAAGTACGGACAGGGTGGTCCTACGAGCAGTACTTC.

This clonotype has a handful of counts. This chain connects TRBV10-3 to TRBJ1-5, with a possible D match to TRBD1 (6 bases). The ends were cut back, 6 bases at V and 6 bases at J, with 15 bases in the middle. The CDR3 is made up of 14 amino acids. Germline V gene data show CDR1 as ENHRY and CDR2 as SYGVKD. The CDR3 DNA reads TGTGCCATCAGCATACAGGGTTCGGGTCAGCCCCAGCATTTT. Protein product: CAISIQGSGQPQHF.

This clonotype was seen a few times. V gene TRBV11-2 combines with J gene TRBJ2-3; TRBD1 might be the D (6 bases). With 1 base removed from V and 3 bases from J, the gap between germline ends came to 20 bases. Germline V gene data show CDR1 as SGHAT and CDR2 as FQNNGV. The CDR3 is 18 residues long. In DNA form, the CDR3 reads TGTGCCAGCAGCTTAGGAATAAAACAGGGTGGTGAGACAGATACGCAGTATTTT. This codes for CASSLGIKQGGETDTQYF. The complete variable domain, with remaining parts taken from reference TRBV11-2 and TRBJ2-3, reads EAGVAQSPRYKIIEKRQSVAFWCNPISGHATLYWYQQILGQGPKLLIQFQNNGVVDDSQLPKDRFSAERLKGVDSTLKIQPAKLEDSAVYLCASSLGIKQGGETDTQYFGPGTRLTVL.

The chain uses TRBV12-3 or TRBV12-4 and TRBJ2-7, with 8 bases identical to TRBD1. The CDR3 is 14 amino acids. With V trimmed by 4 bases and J by 6 bases, 8 bases remained unmatched. CDR3 in DNA: TGTGCCAGCAGTTACTTTCTCGGACAGGGCGAGCAGTACTTC. Translated, it gives CASSYFLGQGEQYF.

The table lists this clonotype with many counts. The chain has TRBV5-1 and TRBJ1-1; D gene unclear. CDR3 size: 15 residues. The V end lost 4 bases, the J end lost 2 bases, and 15 bases lay between the germline ends. The germline CDR1 and CDR2 sequences are SGHRS and YFSETQ. CDR3 protein: CASSVSYGVNTEAFF. CDR3 DNA: TGCGCCAGCAGCGTATCTTACGGGGTTAACACTGAAGCTTTCTTT.

The chain couples TRBV6-5 to TRBJ1-1; TRBD1 is a possible D gene (6 bases). From germline, CDR1 is MNHEY and CDR2 SVGAGI. V lost 2 bases to trimming and J lost 5 bases, with 15 bases between them. CDR3 length equals 15 residues. This chain's CDR3 is CASSYGTLWETEAFF. CDR3 DNA: TGTGCCAGCAGTTACGGGACACTCTGGGAGACTGAAGCTTTCTTT.

This clonotype appeared a few times. V gene TRBV12-3 or TRBV12-4 combines with J gene TRBJ2-1, with unresolved D. V was pared by 1 base and J by 0 bases, with 7 bases between. CDR3 length: 15 amino acids. As DNA, the CDR3 is TGTGCCAGCAGTTTAGGGGATGGCTCCTACAATGAGCAGTTCTTC. It specifies CASSLGDGSYNEQFF.

The sample holds a few counts of this clonotype. The CDR3 is CASSSTRDTIYF. CDR3 coding DNA: TGTGCCAGCAGCTCGACACGGGACACCATATATTTT. The genes are TRBV7-2 and TRBJ1-3; D is ambiguous. The length of the CDR3 is 12 residues. Germline-derived CDR1 and CDR2 are SGHTA and FQGNSA. V was trimmed by 4 bases and J by 8 bases, leaving 9 bases between them.